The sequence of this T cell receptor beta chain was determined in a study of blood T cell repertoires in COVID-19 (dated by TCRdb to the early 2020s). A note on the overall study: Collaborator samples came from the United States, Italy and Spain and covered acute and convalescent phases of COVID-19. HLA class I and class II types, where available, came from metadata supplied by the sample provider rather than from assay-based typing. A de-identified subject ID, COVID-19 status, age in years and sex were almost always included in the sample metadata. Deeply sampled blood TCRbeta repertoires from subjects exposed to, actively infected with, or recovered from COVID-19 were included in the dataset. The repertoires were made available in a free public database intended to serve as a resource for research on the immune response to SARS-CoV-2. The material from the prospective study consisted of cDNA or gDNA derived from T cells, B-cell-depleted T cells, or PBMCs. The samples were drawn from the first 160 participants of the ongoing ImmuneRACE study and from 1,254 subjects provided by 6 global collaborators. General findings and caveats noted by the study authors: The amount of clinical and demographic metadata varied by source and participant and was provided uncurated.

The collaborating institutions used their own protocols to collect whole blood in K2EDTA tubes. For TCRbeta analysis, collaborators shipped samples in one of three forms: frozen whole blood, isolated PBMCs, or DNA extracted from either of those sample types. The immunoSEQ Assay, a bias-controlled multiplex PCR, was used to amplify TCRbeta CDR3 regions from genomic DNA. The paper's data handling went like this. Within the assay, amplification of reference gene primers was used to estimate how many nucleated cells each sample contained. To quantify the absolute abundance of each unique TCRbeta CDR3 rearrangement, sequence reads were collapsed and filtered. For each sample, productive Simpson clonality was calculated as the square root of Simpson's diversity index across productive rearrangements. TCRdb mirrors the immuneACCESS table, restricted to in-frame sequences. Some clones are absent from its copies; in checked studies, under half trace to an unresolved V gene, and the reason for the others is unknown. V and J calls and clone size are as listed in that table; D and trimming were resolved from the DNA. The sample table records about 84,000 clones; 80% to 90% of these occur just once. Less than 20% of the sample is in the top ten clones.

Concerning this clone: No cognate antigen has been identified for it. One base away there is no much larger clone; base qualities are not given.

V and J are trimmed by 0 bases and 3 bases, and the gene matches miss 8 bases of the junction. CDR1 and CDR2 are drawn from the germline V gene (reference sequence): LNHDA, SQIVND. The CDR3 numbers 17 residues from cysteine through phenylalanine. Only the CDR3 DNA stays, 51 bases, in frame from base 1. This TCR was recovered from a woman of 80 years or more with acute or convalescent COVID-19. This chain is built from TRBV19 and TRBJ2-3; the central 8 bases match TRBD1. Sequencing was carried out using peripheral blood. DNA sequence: TGTGCCAGTAGTATAGATTCGTACAGGGGGAGTACAGATACGCAGTATTTT. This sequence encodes CASSIDSYRGSTDTQYF.